This T cell receptor beta chain was recovered during a study of blood T cell repertoires in COVID-19. At the level of the study: Acute-phase and convalescent COVID-19 samples originated in the United States, Italy and Spain. In each case, the material was cDNA or gDNA derived from T cells, B-cell-depleted T cells, or PBMCs.

The V end was cut by 10 bases, the J end by 4 bases, with 16 bases between. CDR3 size: 13 residues. Germline-derived CDR1 and CDR2 are ENHRY and SYGVKD. In the original analysis: Amplified reference gene primers provided the basis for estimating nucleated cell counts. The protocol was immunoSEQ multiplex PCR, while the TCRdb copy is restricted to in-frame clones and leaves out a portion. The V and J calls and clone size were taken over from that table, and D and trimming were inferred from the DNA. The sample has over 250,000 clones; 87% are singletons. The sequence was obtained from a woman in her thirties or forties who had recovered from COVID-19. Specimen: peripheral blood. This chain connects TRBV10-3 to TRBJ1-2; the D gene is possibly TRBD1 (6 bases). As DNA, the CDR3 is TGTGCCACCTGGGCAGGGGTGGGCTATGGCTACACCTTC. Translating it yields CATWAGVGYGYTF.